This T cell receptor beta chain originates from a study of radiotherapy plus CTLA-4 blockade in lung cancer. CDR3 length: 15 amino acids. The germline V and J ends were trimmed by 3 bases and 9 bases, with 15 bases remaining between them. CDR1 SNHLY and CDR2 FYNNEI come from the germline V gene. Data came from immunoSEQ multiplex PCR; TCRdb stores just in-frame clones and leaves some out. The data show some 77,000 clones, 75% to 90% seen once. Sequencing was performed on peripheral blood, taken from a patient treated with radiotherapy plus ipilimumab. The origin of this receptor is a human donor with non-small cell lung cancer who had a partial response to radiotherapy plus ipilimumab. V is TRBV2 and J is TRBJ1-6; no clear D. The CDR3 DNA is TGTGCCAGCAGTGAGGAAGCGGCTCTTGGTTCACCCCTCCACTTT. Translation: CASSEEAALGSPLHF.